This entry lists 22 T cell receptor beta chains sequenced from one sample in a study of OX40 agonist ivuxolimab in advanced cancers. Sequencing was performed with immunoSEQ multiplex PCR; in TCRdb, only in-frame clones are kept and a portion is missing. The sample lists some 47,000 clones; approximately 85% were seen once. The sample consisted of CD4+ or CD8+ T cells sorted from blood, taken in a trial of the OX40 agonist ivuxolimab. The receptors were gathered from an adult with an advanced solid tumor such as melanoma, head and neck, liver or kidney cancer.

The chain couples TRBV9 to TRBJ2-2, with D hard to call. This CDR3 region has 14 residues. The V end was cut by 0 bases, the J end by 4 bases, with 7 bases between. Germline V gives CDR1 SGDLS, CDR2 YYNGEE. The CDR3: CASSVVTTTGELFF. The CDR3 DNA sequence: TGTGCCAGCAGCGTAGTGACAACCACCGGGGAGCTGTTTTTT.

This sequence joins TRBV2 and TRBJ1-3, with D perhaps TRBD1 (6 bases). CDR1 is SNHLY and CDR2 is FYNNEI in the germline V gene. The V gene lost 6 bases and the J gene lost 1 base, with 10 bases spanning the gap. CDR3 size: 14 residues. CDR3 DNA sequence: TGTGCCAGCAGCGGACAGTTGTCTGGAAACACCATATATTTT. This translates into CASSGQLSGNTIYF. Variable domain in full (rest from reference TRBV2 and TRBJ1-3): EPEVTQTPSHQVTQMGQEVILRCVPISNHLYFYWYRQILGQKVEFLVSFYNNEISEKSEIFDDQFSVERPDGSNFTLKIRSTKLEDSAMYFCASSGQLSGNTIYFGEGSWLTVV.

CDR3 residues: CASSKDRAGYGYTF. The CDR3 coding sequence is TGCGCCAGCAGCAAGGACAGGGCGGGCTATGGCTACACCTTC. This chain links TRBV5-1 with TRBJ1-2; TRBD1 agrees at 8 bases. The CDR3 covers 14 residues. CDR1 and CDR2 from the germline V gene are SGHRS and YFSETQ. Trimming removed 4 bases from V and 4 bases from J; junction bases left unmatched: 6.

CDR3 nucleotides: TGTGCCAGCAGCTGGCTCTGGCGGGGGGGCTCTGGGGCCAACGTCCTGACTTTC. This encodes CASSWLWRGGSGANVLTF. This sequence joins TRBV5-4 and TRBJ2-6; 9 nucleotides align to TRBD2. The CDR3 sequence is 18 residues long. V trimming: 3 bases; J trimming: 0 bases; junction bases outside the gene matches: 7. Per the germline V gene, CDR1 is SGHNT and CDR2 is YYREEE (reference sequence).

The chain joins TRBV7-9 to TRBJ2-5; D is undetermined. The V gene's germline CDR1 is SEHNR and CDR2 FQNEAQ (reference sequence). V shed 3 bases and J shed 4 bases, with 9 bases lying between them. There are 13 residues in the CDR3. CDR3 nucleotide sequence: TGTGCCAGCAGCTTCAAAGGTGGAGAGACCCAGTACTTC. Its protein is CASSFKGGETQYF.

This clone was picked up one time. The rearrangement links TRBV10-3 to TRBJ1-2; D unclear. The CDR3 spans 14 residues. Germline CDR1 reads ENHRY; CDR2 reads SYGVKD. V lost 0 bases, J lost 5 bases, and 10 bases lay in between. CDR3: CAISESLGFYGYTF. The CDR3 bases are TGTGCCATCAGTGAGTCTCTCGGGTTTTATGGCTACACCTTC.

This chain joins TRBV6-1 and TRBJ1-1; D is undetermined. Trimming removed 2 bases from V and 5 bases from J, with 12 bases in between. CDR3 length equals 14 residues. CDR1 and CDR2 (germline): MNHNS, SASEGT. The CDR3 coding sequence is TGTGCCAGCAGTGAATCGTCCAGGACGACTGAAGCTTTCTTT. It yields the protein CASSESSRTTEAFF.

The V gene is TRBV9, the J gene TRBJ1-2; D unresolved. Trimming took off 0 bases at V and 6 bases at J, with 15 bases between the two ends. Germline V gene lookup returns CDR1 SGDLS and CDR2 YYNGEE. The CDR3 has 15 residues. The CDR3 nucleotides read TGTGCCAGCAGCGTAGGGGTACAGTCTAGGGATGGCTACACCTTC. Its translation: CASSVGVQSRDGYTF.

The V and J genes are TRBV6-5 and TRBJ2-1, with 9 bases lining up with TRBD1. CDR3 length: 11 residues. Per the germline V gene, CDR1 is MNHEY and CDR2 is SVGAGI. Trimming at V came to 5 bases and at J to 14 bases, leaving 4 bases not matched to a gene. The CDR3, as DNA: TGTGCCAGCAGTATCCGGGACAGGGAGTTCTTC. This sequence encodes CASSIRDREFF.

This chain links TRBV5-4 with TRBJ2-7; D is perhaps TRBD2 (6 bases). The CDR3 has 15 amino acids. The germline V gene encodes CDR1 SGHNT and CDR2 YYREEE (reference sequence). The germline V and J ends were trimmed by 4 bases and 0 bases, with 14 bases remaining between them. The DNA of the CDR3 is TGTGCCAGCAGCCCAGAGCGGGCCAGCTCCTACGAGCAGTACTTC. It translates to CASSPERASSYEQYF.

The chain links TRBV7-2 to TRBJ1-4, with TRBD1 matching over 7 bases. Germline loops: CDR1 SGHTA, CDR2 FQGNSA. V gave up 2 bases and J gave up 0 bases; unmatched junction bases: 6. This CDR3 has 17 amino acids. In DNA, the CDR3 is TGTGCCAGCAGCTTACAGGGGGATGGGGCAACTAATGAAAAACTGTTTTTT. Protein product: CASSLQGDGATNEKLFF.

The chain links TRBV10-3 to TRBJ1-1; D gene ambiguous. The germline V gene encodes CDR1 ENHRY and CDR2 SYGVKD. Trimming shortened V by 2 bases and J by 0 bases, and 16 bases separated the two germline ends. This CDR3 contains 17 residues. The CDR3 here is CAISEAGRELVNTEAFF. CDR3 DNA sequence: TGTGCCATCAGTGAGGCTGGGAGGGAGCTTGTGAACACTGAAGCTTTCTTT.

The CDR3 coding sequence is TGTGCCAGCAGCTTCTATTCCGGGACAGGGGTTAATTCACCCCTCCACTTT. The encoded protein is CASSFYSGTGVNSPLHF. J is TRBJ1-6 and V is TRBV7-2; TRBD1 aligns across 10 bases. The trim removed 3 bases at V and 6 bases at J, leaving 8 bases unmatched. This CDR3 region has 17 residues. Germline values: CDR1 SGHTA, CDR2 FQGNSA.

V is TRBV4-3 and J is TRBJ2-1; 8 bases match TRBD2. The CDR3 loop spans 16 amino acids. Germline assignment: CDR1 LGHNA and CDR2 YSLEER. V trimming: 0 bases; J trimming: 7 bases; junction bases outside the gene matches: 8. The CDR3 reads CASSQEIAGRFNEQFF. In DNA, the CDR3 is TGCGCCAGCAGCCAAGAAATAGCGGGGAGATTTAATGAGCAGTTCTTC.

This clone appeared a few times. The V gene is TRBV5-6, the J gene TRBJ2-1; D is possibly TRBD1 (6 bases). Looked up from germline, CDR1 is SGHDT and CDR2 is YYEEEE. The CDR3 extends over 12 amino acids. Trimming shortened V by 3 bases and J by 5 bases, and 6 bases separated the two germline ends. CDR3 nucleotides: TGTGCCAGCAGCTGGACAGACAATGAGCAGTTCTTC. This translates into CASSWTDNEQFF.

The chain links TRBV2 to TRBJ1-2; TRBD1 matches 7 bases. The junction had 3 bases not matched to a gene; V was cut back by 6 bases and J by 2 bases. From germline, CDR1 is SNHLY and CDR2 FYNNEI. The CDR3 runs to 13 residues. CDR3 region: CASRPTGNYGYTF. In DNA form, the CDR3 reads TGTGCCAGCAGACCGACAGGGAACTATGGCTACACCTTC. Together with reference TRBV2 and TRBJ1-2, the CDR3 gives the full variable domain: EPEVTQTPSHQVTQMGQEVILRCVPISNHLYFYWYRQILGQKVEFLVSFYNNEISEKSEIFDDQFSVERPDGSNFTLKIRSTKLEDSAMYFCASRPTGNYGYTFGSGTRLTVV.

The chain uses TRBV19 and TRBJ1-3, with D possibly being TRBD1 (5 bases). The CDR3 contains 14 residues. Germline values: CDR1 LNHDA, CDR2 SQIVND (reference sequence). V gave up 4 bases and J gave up 0 bases, with 7 bases separating them. CDR3 sequence reads: CASSRGSSGNTIYF. In DNA form, the CDR3 reads TGTGCCAGTAGTAGGGGCAGCTCTGGAAACACCATATATTTT.

The rearrangement uses TRBV2 and TRBJ2-3; a weak D match, TRBD2 (5 bases). The V and J ends lost 8 bases and 8 bases respectively, with 17 bases between them. This CDR3 comprises 13 residues. From germline, CDR1 is SNHLY and CDR2 FYNNEI. The CDR3 is CASQLAVGGTQYF. The CDR3 region has the DNA TGTGCCAGCCAACTCGCGGTTGGAGGTACGCAGTATTTT.

This chain joins TRBV6-6 and TRBJ1-1; no clear D gene. The V end lost 7 bases, the J end lost 4 bases, and 22 bases lay between the germline ends. The CDR3 is made up of 16 amino acids. The germline V gene has CDR1 MNHNY and CDR2 SVGAGI (reference sequence). The CDR3 is CASTSGKTPTLTEAFF. Here the CDR3 DNA reads TGTGCCAGCACCTCCGGTAAGACACCAACGCTCACTGAAGCTTTCTTT.

This chain uses TRBV28 with TRBJ2-3; 7 nucleotides match TRBD1. The CDR3 loop spans 15 amino acids. V gave up 7 bases and J gave up 3 bases; unmatched junction bases: 10. Germline CDR1 MDHEN, CDR2 SYDVKM. CDR3 loop: CASISVFRGTDTQYF. The CDR3 nucleotides read TGTGCCAGCATCTCTGTGTTCAGGGGGACAGATACGCAGTATTTT.

The V call is TRBV5-1, the J call TRBJ1-4; possible D gene TRBD1, 5 bases. This CDR3 contains 14 residues. Germline V gene lookup returns CDR1 SGHRS and CDR2 YFSETQ. V gave up 3 bases and J gave up 4 bases, with 10 bases separating them. DNA for the CDR3: TGCGCCAGCAGCTGGGGCGGGGATAATGAAAAACTGTTTTTT. This encodes CASSWGGDNEKLFF. Full variable domain (outside the CDR3, taken from reference TRBV5-1 and TRBJ1-4): KAGVTQTPRYLIKTRGQQVTLSCSPISGHRSVSWYQQTPGQGLQFLFEYFSETQRNKGNFPGRFSGRQFSNSRSEMNVSTLELGDSALYLCASSWGGDNEKLFFGSGTQLSVL.

This clone appeared once. The V and J genes are TRBV5-8 and TRBJ2-2; D call uncertain. CDR1 is SGHTS and CDR2 is YDEGEE in the germline V gene. This CDR3 is built from 15 residues. Between the trimmed V and J ends, which lost 5 bases and 0 bases, there was a span of 11 bases. CDR3 in DNA: TGTGCCAGCAGAGCGTATGGTTCGAACACCGGGGAGCTGTTTTTT. As protein: CASRAYGSNTGELFF.